This TCR beta chain was profiled in a study of T cell repertoires in cytomegalovirus infection. In the study overall: Indicated by public TCR beta signatures were CMV infection and matching HLA type.

A single record per CDR3 protein comes from TCRdb applying MiXCR to the reads. Here the sample spans roughly 990,000 distinct CDR3 sequences, approximately 30% being singletons. Trimming stripped 3 bases from V and 0 bases from J, with 9 bases between. This CDR3 is built from 14 residues. CDR1 is SNHLY, CDR2 FYNNEI, per germline. This clonotype showed up just a few times. What it binds is not known. Findings and caveats of the study: Summed public TCR beta family frequency identified CMV carriers bearing the relevant HLA.

The chain couples TRBV2 to TRBJ2-7; D unclear. The sequence was obtained from a human donor in good health (CMV status not recorded). Some clones in this sample may be carry-over from other donors' samples. The material was cultured CD8+ T cells from PBMCs, obtained from culture after CMV antigen stimulation. CDR3 in DNA: TGTGCCAGCAGTGAGTGGAGCAACTCCTACGAGCAGTACTTC. It specifies CASSEWSNSYEQYF.